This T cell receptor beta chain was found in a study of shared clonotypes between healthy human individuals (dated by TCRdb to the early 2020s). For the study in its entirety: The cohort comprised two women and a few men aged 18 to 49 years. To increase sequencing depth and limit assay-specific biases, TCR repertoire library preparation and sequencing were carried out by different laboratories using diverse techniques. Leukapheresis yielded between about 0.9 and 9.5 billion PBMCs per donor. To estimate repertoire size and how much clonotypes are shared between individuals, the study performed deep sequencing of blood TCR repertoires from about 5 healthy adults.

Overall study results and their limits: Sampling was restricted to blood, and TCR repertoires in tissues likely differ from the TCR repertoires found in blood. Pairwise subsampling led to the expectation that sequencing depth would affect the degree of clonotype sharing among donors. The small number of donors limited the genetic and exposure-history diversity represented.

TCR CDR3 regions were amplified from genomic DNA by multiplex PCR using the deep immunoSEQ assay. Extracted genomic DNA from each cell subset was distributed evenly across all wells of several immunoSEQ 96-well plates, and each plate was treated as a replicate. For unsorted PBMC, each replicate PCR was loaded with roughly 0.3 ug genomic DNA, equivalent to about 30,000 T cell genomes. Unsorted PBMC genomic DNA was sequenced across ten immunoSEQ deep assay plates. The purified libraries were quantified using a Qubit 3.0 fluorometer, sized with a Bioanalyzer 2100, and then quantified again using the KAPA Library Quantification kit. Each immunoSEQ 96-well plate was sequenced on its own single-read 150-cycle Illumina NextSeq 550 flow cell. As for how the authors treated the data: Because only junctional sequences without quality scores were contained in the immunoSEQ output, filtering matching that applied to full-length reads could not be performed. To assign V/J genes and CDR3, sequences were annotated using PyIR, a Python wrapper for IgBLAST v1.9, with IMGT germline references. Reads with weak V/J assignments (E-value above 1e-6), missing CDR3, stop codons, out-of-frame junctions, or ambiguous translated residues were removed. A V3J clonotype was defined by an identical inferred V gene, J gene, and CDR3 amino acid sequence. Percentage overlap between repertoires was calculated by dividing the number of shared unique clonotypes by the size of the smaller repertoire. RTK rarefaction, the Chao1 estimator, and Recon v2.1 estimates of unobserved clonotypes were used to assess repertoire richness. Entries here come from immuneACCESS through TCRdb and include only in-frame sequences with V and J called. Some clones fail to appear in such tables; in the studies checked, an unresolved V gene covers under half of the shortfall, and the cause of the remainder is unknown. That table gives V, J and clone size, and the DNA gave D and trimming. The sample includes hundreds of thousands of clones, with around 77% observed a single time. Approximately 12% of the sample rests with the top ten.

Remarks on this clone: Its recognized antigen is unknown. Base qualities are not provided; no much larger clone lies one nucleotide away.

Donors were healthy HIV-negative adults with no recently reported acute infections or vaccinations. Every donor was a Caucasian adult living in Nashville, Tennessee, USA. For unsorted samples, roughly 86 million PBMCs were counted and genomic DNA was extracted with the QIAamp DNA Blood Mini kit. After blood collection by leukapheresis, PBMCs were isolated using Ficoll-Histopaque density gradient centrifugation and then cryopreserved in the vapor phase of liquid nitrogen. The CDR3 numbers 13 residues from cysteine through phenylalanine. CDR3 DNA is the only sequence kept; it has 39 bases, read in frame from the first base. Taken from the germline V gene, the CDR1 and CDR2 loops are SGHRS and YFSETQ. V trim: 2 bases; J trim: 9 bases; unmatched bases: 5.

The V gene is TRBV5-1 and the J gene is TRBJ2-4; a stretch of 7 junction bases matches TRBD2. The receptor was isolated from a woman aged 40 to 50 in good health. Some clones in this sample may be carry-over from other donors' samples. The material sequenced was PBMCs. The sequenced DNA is TGCGCCAGCAGCTTAAGCGGGATCGGCATTCAGTACTTC. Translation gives CASSLSGIGIQYF.